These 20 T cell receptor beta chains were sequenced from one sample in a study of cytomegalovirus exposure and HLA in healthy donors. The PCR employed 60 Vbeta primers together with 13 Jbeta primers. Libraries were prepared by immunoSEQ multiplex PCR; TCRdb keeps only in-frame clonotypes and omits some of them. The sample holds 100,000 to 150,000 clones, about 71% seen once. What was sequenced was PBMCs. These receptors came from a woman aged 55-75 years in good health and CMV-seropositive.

The CDR3 sequence: CASRGLTDTQYF. The CDR3 bases are TGTGCCAGCAGGGGGCTAACAGATACGCAGTATTTT. The V call is TRBV9, the J call TRBJ2-3; D might be TRBD1 (5 bases). CDR3 length equals 12 residues. The ends were cut back, 5 bases at V and 3 bases at J, with 7 bases in the middle. Looked up from germline, CDR1 is SGDLS and CDR2 is YYNGEE.

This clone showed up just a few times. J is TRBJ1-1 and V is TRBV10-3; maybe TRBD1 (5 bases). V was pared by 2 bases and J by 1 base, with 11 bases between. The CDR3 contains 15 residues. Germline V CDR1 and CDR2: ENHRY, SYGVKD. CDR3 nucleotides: TGTGCCATCAGTGAGGGGTTAGGGGAGAACACTGAAGCTTTCTTT. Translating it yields CAISEGLGENTEAFF.

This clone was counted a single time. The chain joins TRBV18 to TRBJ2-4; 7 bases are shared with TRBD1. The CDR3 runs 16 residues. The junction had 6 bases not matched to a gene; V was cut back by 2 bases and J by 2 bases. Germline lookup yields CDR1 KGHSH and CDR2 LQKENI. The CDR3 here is CASSPKGGPTKNIQYF. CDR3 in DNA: TGTGCCAGCTCACCAAAAGGGGGCCCAACCAAAAACATTCAGTACTTC.

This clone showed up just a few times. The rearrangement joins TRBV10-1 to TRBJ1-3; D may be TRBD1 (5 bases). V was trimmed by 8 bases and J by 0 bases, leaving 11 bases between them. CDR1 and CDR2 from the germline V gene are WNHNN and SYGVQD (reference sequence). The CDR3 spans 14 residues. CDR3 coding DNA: TGCGCCAGCCAAGACAGCCGCTCTGGAAACACCATATATTTT. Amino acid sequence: CASQDSRSGNTIYF.

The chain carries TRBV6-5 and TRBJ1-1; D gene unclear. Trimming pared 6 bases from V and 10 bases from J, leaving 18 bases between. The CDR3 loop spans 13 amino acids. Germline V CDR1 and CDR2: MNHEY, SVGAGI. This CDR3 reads CASRPRRRVAAFF. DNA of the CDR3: TGTGCCAGCAGACCCCGTCGGAGGGTAGCAGCTTTCTTT.

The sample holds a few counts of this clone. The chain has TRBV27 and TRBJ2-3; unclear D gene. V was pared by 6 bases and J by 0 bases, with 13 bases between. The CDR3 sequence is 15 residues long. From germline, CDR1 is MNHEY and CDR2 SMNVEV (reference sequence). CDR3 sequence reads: CASSLTAESTDTQYF. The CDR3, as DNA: TGTGCCAGCAGCCTAACGGCGGAGAGCACAGATACGCAGTATTTT.

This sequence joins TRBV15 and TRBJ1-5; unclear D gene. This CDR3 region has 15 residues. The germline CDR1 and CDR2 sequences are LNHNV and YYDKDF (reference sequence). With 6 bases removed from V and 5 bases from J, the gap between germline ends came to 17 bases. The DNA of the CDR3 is TGTGCCACCAGTTTACCGGGAAAGGTGGATCAGCCCCAGCATTTT. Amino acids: CATSLPGKVDQPQHF.

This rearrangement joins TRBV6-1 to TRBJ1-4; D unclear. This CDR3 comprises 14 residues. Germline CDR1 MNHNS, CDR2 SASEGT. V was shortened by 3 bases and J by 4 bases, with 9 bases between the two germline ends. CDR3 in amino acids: CASSDVQNNEKLFF. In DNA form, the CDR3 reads TGTGCCAGCAGTGACGTACAGAATAATGAAAAACTGTTTTTT.

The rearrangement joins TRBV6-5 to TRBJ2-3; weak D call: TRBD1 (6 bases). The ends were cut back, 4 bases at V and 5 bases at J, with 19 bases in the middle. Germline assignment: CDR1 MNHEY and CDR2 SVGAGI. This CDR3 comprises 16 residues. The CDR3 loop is CASSFDTTGSGDTQYF. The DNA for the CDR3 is TGTGCCAGCAGTTTTGACACGACAGGTTCGGGAGATACGCAGTATTTT.

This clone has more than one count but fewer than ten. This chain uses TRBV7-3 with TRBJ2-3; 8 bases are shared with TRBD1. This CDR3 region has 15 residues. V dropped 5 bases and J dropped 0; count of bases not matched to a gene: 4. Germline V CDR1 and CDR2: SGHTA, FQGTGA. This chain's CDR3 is CASSVTGVSTDTQYF. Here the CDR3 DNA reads TGTGCCAGCAGCGTGACAGGGGTTAGCACAGATACGCAGTATTTT.

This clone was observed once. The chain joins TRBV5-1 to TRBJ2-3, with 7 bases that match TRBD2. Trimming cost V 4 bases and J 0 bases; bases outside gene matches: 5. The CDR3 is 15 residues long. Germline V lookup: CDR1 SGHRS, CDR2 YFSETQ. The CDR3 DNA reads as TGCGCCAGCAGCCCGGGCGGGGGTAGCACAGATACGCAGTATTTT. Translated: CASSPGGGSTDTQYF.

CDR3 DNA sequence: TGTGCCAGCAGTAATTCGTACAATGAGCAGTTCTTC. As protein: CASSNSYNEQFF. This chain uses TRBV6-5 with TRBJ2-1; D gene uncertain. V was clipped by 5 bases and J by 4 bases, with 6 bases between them. Per the germline V gene, CDR1 is MNHEY and CDR2 is SVGAGI. The CDR3 totals 12 residues.

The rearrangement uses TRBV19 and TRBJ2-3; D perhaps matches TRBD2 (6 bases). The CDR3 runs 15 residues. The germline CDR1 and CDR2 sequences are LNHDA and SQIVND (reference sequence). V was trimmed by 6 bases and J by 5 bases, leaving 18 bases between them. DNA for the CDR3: TGTGCCAGTAGCAGGCGGGATTTGGGGGAAGATACGCAGTATTTT. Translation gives CASSRRDLGEDTQYF.

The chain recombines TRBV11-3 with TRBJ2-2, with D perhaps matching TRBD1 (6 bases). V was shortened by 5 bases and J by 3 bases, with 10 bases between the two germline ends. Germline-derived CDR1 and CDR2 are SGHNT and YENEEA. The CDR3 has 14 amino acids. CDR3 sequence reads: CASSQQGHTGELFF. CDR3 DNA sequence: TGTGCCAGCAGCCAACAGGGTCACACCGGGGAGCTGTTTTTT.

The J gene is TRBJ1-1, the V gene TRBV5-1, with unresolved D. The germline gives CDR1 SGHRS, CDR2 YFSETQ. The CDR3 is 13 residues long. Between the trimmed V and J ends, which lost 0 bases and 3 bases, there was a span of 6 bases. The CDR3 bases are TGCGCCAGCAGCTTGGAATCGGACACTGAAGCTTTCTTT. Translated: CASSLESDTEAFF.

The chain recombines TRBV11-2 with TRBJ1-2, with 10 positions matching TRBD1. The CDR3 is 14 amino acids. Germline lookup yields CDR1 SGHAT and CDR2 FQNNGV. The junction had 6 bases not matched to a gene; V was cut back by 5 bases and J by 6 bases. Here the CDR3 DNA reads TGTGCCAGCAGCCGTGGGACAGGGGATAATGGCTACACCTTC. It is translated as CASSRGTGDNGYTF.

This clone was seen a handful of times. This CDR3 is CASSLAAIGNTIYF. DNA of the CDR3: TGTGCCAGCAGCTTAGCGGCAATTGGAAACACCATATATTTT. The rearrangement joins TRBV7-9 to TRBJ1-3; the D is unclear. The CDR3 covers 14 residues. V lost 0 bases, J lost 3 bases, and 6 bases lay in between. Per germline, CDR1 SEHNR and CDR2 FQNEAQ (reference sequence). The full variable domain, in which reference TRBV7-9 and TRBJ1-3 provide the parts outside the CDR3, is DTGVSQNPRHKITKRGQNVTFRCDPISEHNRLYWYRQTLGQGPEFLTYFQNEAQLEKSRLLSDRFSAERPKGSFSTLEIQRTEQGDSAMYLCASSLAAIGNTIYFGEGSWLTVV.

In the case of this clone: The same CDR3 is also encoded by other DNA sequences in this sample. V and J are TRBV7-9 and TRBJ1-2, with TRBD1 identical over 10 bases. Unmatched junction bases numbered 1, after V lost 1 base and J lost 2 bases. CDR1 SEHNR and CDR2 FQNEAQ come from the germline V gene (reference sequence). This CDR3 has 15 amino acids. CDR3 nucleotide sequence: TGTGCCAGCAGCTTAGGGGACAGGGGCAACTATGGCTACACCTTC. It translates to CASSLGDRGNYGYTF.

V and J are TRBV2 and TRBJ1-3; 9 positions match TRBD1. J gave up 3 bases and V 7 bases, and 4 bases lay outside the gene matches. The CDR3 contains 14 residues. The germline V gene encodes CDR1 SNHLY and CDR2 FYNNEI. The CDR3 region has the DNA TGTGCCAGCATCGGACAGGGGATTGGAAACACCATATATTTT. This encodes CASIGQGIGNTIYF.

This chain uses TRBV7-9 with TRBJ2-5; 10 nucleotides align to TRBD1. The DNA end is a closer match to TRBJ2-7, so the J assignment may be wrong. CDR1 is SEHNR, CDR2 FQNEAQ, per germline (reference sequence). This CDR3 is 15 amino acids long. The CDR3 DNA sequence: TGTGCCAGCAGCTTATCGACAGGGGGCATCTACGAGCAGTACTTC. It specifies CASSLSTGGIYEQYF.